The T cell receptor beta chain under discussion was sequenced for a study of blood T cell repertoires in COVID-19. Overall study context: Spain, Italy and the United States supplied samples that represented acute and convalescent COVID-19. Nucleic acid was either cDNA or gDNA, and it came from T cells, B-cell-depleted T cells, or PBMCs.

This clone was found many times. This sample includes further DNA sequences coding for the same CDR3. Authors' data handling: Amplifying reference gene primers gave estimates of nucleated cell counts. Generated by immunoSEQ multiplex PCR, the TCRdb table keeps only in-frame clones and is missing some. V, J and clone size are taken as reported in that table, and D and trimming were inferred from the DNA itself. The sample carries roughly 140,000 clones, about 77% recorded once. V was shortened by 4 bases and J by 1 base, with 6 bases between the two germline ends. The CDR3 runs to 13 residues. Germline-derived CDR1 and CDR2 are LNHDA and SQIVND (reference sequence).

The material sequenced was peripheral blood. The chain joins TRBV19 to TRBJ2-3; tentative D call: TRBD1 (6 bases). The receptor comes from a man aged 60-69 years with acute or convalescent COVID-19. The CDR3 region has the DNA TGTGCCAGTAGTACAGGGGGCACAGATACGCAGTATTTT. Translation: CASSTGGTDTQYF.